The table lists the clone carrying this T cell receptor beta chain with many counts. Antigen: not known. Germline V gives CDR1 SGDLS, CDR2 YYNGEE. Trimming shortened V by 0 bases and J by 4 bases, and 11 bases separated the two germline ends. The length of the CDR3 is 14 residues. These data come from a study of CD8 T cells in ankylosing spondylitis. Study findings and constraints: Significant enrichment of disease-linked clones was reported in matched ankylosing spondylitis synovial fluid. Earlier work had already found some motif variants in reactive arthritis synovial fluid and blood. A motif in TCR beta, a set of 8 or 9 highly homologous variants, appeared characteristic of ankylosing spondylitis blood.

MiXCR, applied by TCRdb to the 5' RACE reads, yields one record per CDR3 protein. The repertoire holds about 220,000 distinct CDR3 sequences, with 6% to 8.5% as singletons. The gene calls are TRBV9 and TRBJ2-7, with D tentatively TRBD2 (5 bases). This receptor was taken from a male donor with ankylosing spondylitis. Source material: blood, either unsorted or a sorted T cell fraction (not recorded which). Written as DNA, the CDR3 is TGTGCCAGCAGCGTAGGAATTAGCGAATACGAGCAGTACTTC. It yields the protein CASSVGISEYEQYF.